This T cell receptor (beta chain) was documented in a study of regulatory T cells in long-lasting Graves disease. In building TCR beta libraries, iRepertoire HTBI primers were used together with Arm-PCR of CDR3 regions. TCRdb re-called the multiplex PCR reads with MiXCR, one entry per CDR3 protein. This repertoire shows 550,000 to 600,000 distinct CDR3 sequences, about 16% found once; its top ten account for approximately 12%. Study observations and caveats: Persistent patients had more shared public clonotypes (approximately 2,700) than new patients (roughly 900).

A note on this clonotype: Its specificity is unknown.

The CDR3 length is 15 residues. The germline gives CDR1 SGHKS, CDR2 YYEKEE (reference sequence). The V gene end was trimmed by 4 bases and the J gene end by 7 bases; junction bases not matched to a gene: 7. Noted time point: newly diagnosed GD, antithyroid drugs for less than 3 months. Preparation of the TCR library used RNA extracted from PBMCs. This sample also appeared in a second study, on T cells in Graves' hyperthyroidism and ophthalmopathy.

The sample in question was peripheral blood mononuclear cells (PBMCs), obtained at new diagnosis, from a patient treated with antithyroid drugs. The TCR sequence derives from a man between 18 and 35 years old with Graves disease. The chain couples TRBV5-5 to TRBJ1-3; TRBD1 matches at 11 bases. CDR3 region: CASSRRTGGVNTIYF. CDR3 DNA: TGTGCCAGCAGCCGCCGGACAGGGGGCGTGAACACCATATATTTT.